This T cell receptor (beta chain) was captured by sequencing in a study of CD8 T cells in ankylosing spondylitis. The CDR3 consists of 15 residues. Trimming shortened V by 2 bases and J by 5 bases, and 15 bases separated the two germline ends. About this clonotype itself: The antigen is not known.

Study findings and constraints: Blood from ankylosing spondylitis patients appeared to carry a characteristic roughly eight-variant TCR beta motif. Within matched ankylosing spondylitis synovial fluid, disease-linked clones were reportedly significantly enriched. A number of the motif variants had already been described in reactive arthritis synovial fluid and blood.

TCRdb called the 5' RACE reads again in MiXCR, with one record for every CDR3 protein. This repertoire shows around 390,000 distinct CDR3 sequences, 20% to 25% found once; its top ten account for roughly a sixth. The chain recombines TRBV12-3 or TRBV12-4 with TRBJ1-1; D might be TRBD1 (5 bases). This sequence was found in a male donor with ankylosing spondylitis. Material for sequencing was blood, either unsorted or a sorted T cell fraction (not recorded which). As DNA, the CDR3 is TGTGCCAGCAGTTTACAAGCCCAGGGAGGGACTGAAGCTTTCTTT. Translated: CASSLQAQGGTEAFF.